Each of the 31 T cell receptor beta chains below was sequenced from the same sample in a study of cytomegalovirus exposure and HLA in healthy donors. Amplification used 60 Vbeta primers and 13 Jbeta primers. Repertoires were generated with immunoSEQ multiplex PCR, while TCRdb's copy carries only in-frame clones and drops some. This sample has over 90,000 clones, with 81% found just once. Sequences were obtained from PBMCs. The receptors were sampled from a man aged 35 to 55 in good health and CMV-seropositive.

This clone was recorded a few times. The CDR3 DNA reads as TGTGCCAGCAGTTTAGTAGGGGTTGGCGAGCAGTACTTC. This translates into CASSLVGVGEQYF. This chain joins TRBV27 and TRBJ2-7; D is perhaps TRBD1 (5 bases). The germline V gene encodes CDR1 MNHEY and CDR2 SMNVEV (reference sequence). V was pared by 2 bases and J by 6 bases, with 11 bases between. This CDR3 contains 13 residues.

V gene TRBV14 combines with J gene TRBJ2-3; 9 bases are a match to TRBD2. Losses at the gene ends were 1 base for V and 5 bases for J; bases not matched to a gene: 7. CDR3 length: 16 residues. The germline V gene encodes CDR1 SGHDN and CDR2 FVKESK. The CDR3 here is CASSQVRAGGRDTQYF. CDR3 sequence (DNA): TGTGCCAGCAGCCAAGTCCGAGCGGGAGGTAGAGATACGCAGTATTTT.

The rearrangement uses TRBV18 and TRBJ2-6, with TRBD1 identical over 9 bases. The CDR3 covers 20 residues. The V gene's germline CDR1 is KGHSH and CDR2 LQKENI. V gave up 6 bases and J gave up 0 bases; unmatched junction bases: 15. CDR3 sequence: CASSRGAWTGVTSGANVLTF. The CDR3 bases are TGTGCCAGCTCCAGGGGGGCCTGGACAGGGGTAACCTCTGGGGCCAACGTCCTGACTTTC.

This chain links TRBV7-2 with TRBJ2-5, with 7 positions matching TRBD1. The V gene end was trimmed by 5 bases and the J gene end by 2 bases; junction bases not matched to a gene: 2. The CDR3 extends over 13 amino acids. The germline CDR1 and CDR2 sequences are SGHTA and FQGNSA. The CDR3 DNA sequence: TGTGCCAGCAGCCCCAGGGGGCAAGAGACCCAGTACTTC. Translated: CASSPRGQETQYF.

This clone was observed a few times. V and J are TRBV19 and TRBJ2-7, with D perhaps TRBD1 (5 bases). The V end lost 3 bases, the J end lost 4 bases, and 7 bases lay between the germline ends. CDR1 and CDR2 from the germline V gene are LNHDA and SQIVND (reference sequence). CDR3 length: 12 residues. The CDR3 loop reads CASSIQGYEQYF. Here the CDR3 DNA reads TGTGCCAGTAGTATTCAGGGTTACGAGCAGTACTTC. Variable domain in full (rest from reference TRBV19 and TRBJ2-7): DGGITQSPKYLFRKEGQNVTLSCEQNLNHDAMYWYRQDPGQGLRLIYYSQIVNDFQKGDIAEGYSVSREKKESFPLTVTSAQKNPTAFYLCASSIQGYEQYFGPGTRLTVT.

The rearrangement links TRBV19 to TRBJ1-1; D might be TRBD1 (5 bases). Trimming took off 5 bases at V and 7 bases at J, with 14 bases between the two ends. The length of the CDR3 is 13 residues. Germline V lookup: CDR1 LNHDA, CDR2 SQIVND (reference sequence). CDR3 in amino acids: CASSHRGTSEAFF. The CDR3 DNA sequence: TGTGCCAGTAGTCATCGCGGGACCAGTGAAGCTTTCTTT.

The rearrangement joins TRBV15 to TRBJ2-1; TRBD2 matches at 11 bases. After removal of 9 bases from V and 6 bases from J, the junction contained 10 bases not matched to a gene. This CDR3 region has 15 residues. CDR1 LNHNV and CDR2 YYDKDF come from the germline V gene (reference sequence). In nucleotides, the CDR3 is TGTGCCACGACCAGACCGGGACTAGCGGCCAATGAGCAGTTCTTC. This gives the protein CATTRPGLAANEQFF.

This clone was detected only a few times. The chain uses TRBV4-1 and TRBJ2-7; 9 nucleotides match TRBD1. V shed 2 bases, J shed 2 bases, and the junction held 4 bases outside the gene matches. This CDR3 is 15 amino acids long. Germline lookup yields CDR1 MGHRA and CDR2 YSYEKL. The DNA for the CDR3 is TGCGCCAGCAGCCAACCCGGGACAGGGACCTACGAGCAGTACTTC. This sequence encodes CASSQPGTGTYEQYF.

This clone was counted a few times. The V gene is TRBV9, the J gene TRBJ2-3; D not certain. CDR1 is SGDLS and CDR2 is YYNGEE in the germline V gene. There are 13 residues in the CDR3. Trimming removed 4 bases from V and 6 bases from J, with 12 bases in between. DNA for the CDR3: TGTGCCAGCAGCATTACTACCGGGGATACGCAGTATTTT. Its protein is CASSITTGDTQYF.

The V and J genes are TRBV19 and TRBJ2-2; unclear D gene. This CDR3 spans 12 amino acids. Trimming shortened V by 5 bases and J by 3 bases, and 4 bases separated the two germline ends. Looked up from germline, CDR1 is LNHDA and CDR2 is SQIVND (reference sequence). The CDR3 loop reads CASSDYTGELFF. The CDR3 nucleotides are TGTGCCAGTAGTGACTACACCGGGGAGCTGTTTTTT.

The chain links TRBV9 to TRBJ2-7; 7 nucleotides align to TRBD2. CDR1 and CDR2 (germline): SGDLS, YYNGEE. The CDR3 consists of 16 residues. V shed 2 bases and J 0 bases; nucleotides not matched to a gene: 8. As DNA, the CDR3 is TGTGCCAGCAGCGTCGGCGGGACGGGGGGCTCCTACGAGCAGTACTTC. Its protein product is CASSVGGTGGSYEQYF.

This clone was seen just once. For the CDR3, the DNA is TGTGCCTGGAGGGACAGCGCAATAGCTAATTCACCCCTCCACTTT. It specifies CAWRDSAIANSPLHF. The chain links TRBV30 to TRBJ1-6; D possibly corresponds to TRBD1 (6 bases). CDR3 length: 15 amino acids. V lost 3 bases and J lost 6, with 15 bases in between. Germline CDR1 reads GTSNPN; CDR2 reads SVGIG (reference sequence).

V is TRBV28 and J is TRBJ1-1; perhaps TRBD1 as D (6 bases). The CDR3 covers 18 residues. CDR1 MDHEN and CDR2 SYDVKM come from the germline V gene. The V gene lost 4 bases and the J gene lost 3 bases, with 24 bases spanning the gap. The CDR3 loop is CASSSGGRGTRSDTEAFF. CDR3 nucleotides: TGTGCCAGCAGTTCGGGAGGGAGGGGGACAAGGTCTGACACTGAAGCTTTCTTT.

V gene TRBV4-2 combines with J gene TRBJ1-2; D not resolved. The V end was cut by 0 bases, the J end by 5 bases, with 13 bases between. This CDR3 contains 15 residues. The germline V gene has CDR1 LGHNA and CDR2 YNFKEQ. The DNA for the CDR3 is TGTGCCAGCAGCCAAGATGTAGAACTTTATTATGGCTACACCTTC. Protein product: CASSQDVELYYGYTF.

The gene calls are TRBV7-3 and TRBJ1-2, with TRBD1 matching over 9 bases. This CDR3 spans 14 amino acids. V lost 5 bases and J lost 2; bases outside the gene matches: 3. Germline V lookup: CDR1 SGHTA, CDR2 FQGTGA. The CDR3 nucleotides are TGTGCCAGCAGCGCGGGACAGGGCAACTATGGCTACACCTTC. Its protein is CASSAGQGNYGYTF.

The chain combines TRBV5-4 with TRBJ1-1; no definite D call. V was pared by 1 base and J by 1 base, with 8 bases between. Germline V gene lookup returns CDR1 SGHNT and CDR2 YYREEE (reference sequence). This CDR3 comprises 14 residues. CDR3 residues: CASSLSQRNTEAFF. CDR3 DNA sequence: TGTGCCAGCAGCTTGTCACAGAGGAACACTGAAGCTTTCTTT.

This rearrangement joins TRBV11-2 to TRBJ1-4, with D maybe TRBD1 (5 bases). Trimming removed 5 bases at V and 6 bases at J, with 13 bases between. The CDR3 extends over 14 amino acids. Germline V gene sequence: CDR1 SGHAT, CDR2 FQNNGV. The CDR3 here is CASSANSGYEKLFF. The CDR3 DNA reads TGTGCCAGCAGCGCGAATTCAGGGTATGAAAAACTGTTTTTT.

V usage is TRBV15 and J usage is TRBJ1-5; unclear D gene. Germline V CDR1 and CDR2: LNHNV, YYDKDF (reference sequence). The V end lost 5 bases, the J end lost 2 bases, and 16 bases lay between the germline ends. This CDR3 comprises 16 residues. The CDR3 sequence: CATSPRVGWGNQPQHF. Written as DNA, the CDR3 is TGTGCCACCAGCCCCCGGGTCGGGTGGGGCAATCAGCCCCAGCATTTT. Combining the CDR3 with reference TRBV15 and TRBJ1-5 gives the whole variable domain DAMVIQNPRYQVTQFGKPVTLSCSQTLNHNVMYWYQQKSSQAPKLLFHYYDKDFNNEADTPDNFQSRRPNTSFCFLDIRSPGLGDTAMYLCATSPRVGWGNQPQHFGDGTRLSIL.

The V gene is TRBV11-3, the J gene TRBJ1-1; a weak D match, TRBD1 (5 bases). The CDR3 runs to 14 residues. The V gene lost 2 bases and the J gene lost 1 base, with 8 bases spanning the gap. Germline values: CDR1 SGHNT, CDR2 YENEEA. The CDR3 sequence: CASSLQGGNTEAFF. The CDR3 DNA reads as TGTGCCAGCAGCTTACAGGGCGGGAACACTGAAGCTTTCTTT.

This clone was seen only once. This chain joins TRBV19 and TRBJ2-1; 12 bases are shared with TRBD1. Germline CDR1 LNHDA, CDR2 SQIVND (reference sequence). The CDR3 sequence is 19 residues long. V was clipped by 4 bases and J by 9 bases; unmatched bases: 19. The CDR3: CASSRGQGAGSGILTEQFF. In DNA form, the CDR3 reads TGTGCCAGTAGTAGGGGACAGGGGGCGGGTAGCGGGATACTCACTGAGCAGTTCTTC.

J is TRBJ1-5 and V is TRBV2; D may be TRBD1 (6 bases). The CDR3 runs 14 residues. Per germline, CDR1 SNHLY and CDR2 FYNNEI. Trimming left V 7 bases short and J 6 bases short, with 16 bases between. The CDR3 loop reads CASTEFGGRQPQHF. In DNA form, the CDR3 reads TGTGCCAGCACCGAGTTCGGGGGGCGTCAGCCCCAGCATTTT.

V is TRBV6-1 and J is TRBJ2-1, with D possibly matching TRBD2 (5 bases). V was trimmed by 7 bases and J by 15 bases, leaving 19 bases between them. The CDR3 covers 12 residues. CDR1 MNHNS and CDR2 SASEGT come from the germline V gene. CDR3: CASTPGIPERFF. The CDR3 DNA sequence: TGTGCCAGCACGCCCGGGATCCCAGAACGGTTCTTC.

The chain has TRBV5-1 and TRBJ1-4, with unresolved D. The germline CDR1 and CDR2 sequences are SGHRS and YFSETQ. Trimming removed 0 bases from V and 6 bases from J, with 18 bases in between. The CDR3 is 17 amino acids. The CDR3 is CASSLGVLGGRDEKLFF. The CDR3 DNA sequence: TGCGCCAGCAGCTTGGGCGTCCTAGGTGGGAGAGATGAAAAACTGTTTTTT.

This clone was seen a few times. J is TRBJ1-4 and V is TRBV2; 8 bases map to TRBD1. Germline-derived CDR1 and CDR2 are SNHLY and FYNNEI. V was clipped by 4 bases and J by 4 bases; unmatched bases: 2. The CDR3 runs 14 residues. CDR3 nucleotides: TGTGCCAGCAGTGTTGACAGGGGTAATGAAAAACTGTTTTTT. This sequence encodes CASSVDRGNEKLFF.

The chain combines TRBV7-9 with TRBJ1-1; 9 bases align to TRBD1. V lost 5 bases to trimming and J lost 3 bases; unmatched junction nucleotides: 7. CDR1 is SEHNR and CDR2 is FQNEAQ in the germline V gene (reference sequence). This CDR3 contains 15 residues. CDR3 DNA: TGTGCCAGCAGCACCTCACAGGGGGCGGACACTGAAGCTTTCTTT. Its protein is CASSTSQGADTEAFF.

The chain links TRBV4-2 to TRBJ1-4, with D maybe TRBD1 (5 bases). Germline V CDR1 and CDR2: LGHNA, YNFKEQ. Trimming removed 0 bases at V and 8 bases at J, with 16 bases between. The CDR3 is 16 amino acids. CDR3 loop: CASSQDGLRGNEKLFF. In DNA form, the CDR3 reads TGTGCCAGCAGCCAAGATGGGCTTCGGGGGAACGAAAAACTGTTTTTT.

The chain recombines TRBV29-1 with TRBJ2-7, with 7 bases lining up with TRBD1. The germline gives CDR1 SQVTM, CDR2 ANQGSEA. The CDR3 loop spans 12 amino acids. Trimming cost V 6 bases and J 2 bases; bases outside gene matches: 4. For the CDR3, the DNA is TGCAGCGTGCGACAGGGACCCTACGAGCAGTACTTC. Encoded protein: CSVRQGPYEQYF.

In its sample, this clone was seen once. The chain links TRBV30 to TRBJ1-4; no clear D gene. The CDR3 is 14 residues long. Germline loops: CDR1 GTSNPN, CDR2 SVGIG (reference sequence). V lost 2 bases to trimming and J lost 8 bases, with 15 bases between them. CDR3 DNA: TGTGCCTGGAGTACAACCAGGTTGCGAGAAAAACTGTTTTTT. It is translated as CAWSTTRLREKLFF.

This clone was seen more than once but under ten times. This chain connects TRBV7-3 to TRBJ2-1; 8 bases align to TRBD1. V was clipped by 6 bases and J by 8 bases; unmatched bases: 6. The CDR3 is 13 residues long. Per germline, CDR1 SGHTA and CDR2 FQGTGA. The CDR3 coding sequence is TGTGCCAGCAGTTCGACAGGGGTTGATGAGCAGTTCTTC. Its translation: CASSSTGVDEQFF.

This rearrangement joins TRBV28 to TRBJ2-7; 7 bases are a match to TRBD2. CDR1 MDHEN and CDR2 SYDVKM come from the germline V gene. The length of the CDR3 is 11 residues. Germline trimming cut 6 bases from V and 4 bases from J; bases unmatched to any gene: 0. CDR3 in DNA: TGTGCCAGCAGGCGGGGGTACGAGCAGTACTTC. Translating it yields CASRRGYEQYF.

The rearrangement joins TRBV5-1 to TRBJ1-2; D gene uncertain. This CDR3 region has 15 residues. V dropped 2 bases and J dropped 0 bases, with 11 bases sitting between them. Germline assignment: CDR1 SGHRS and CDR2 YFSETQ. The CDR3 sequence is CASSFEGTPNYGYTF. The CDR3 DNA sequence: TGCGCCAGCAGCTTTGAGGGAACACCTAACTATGGCTACACCTTC.